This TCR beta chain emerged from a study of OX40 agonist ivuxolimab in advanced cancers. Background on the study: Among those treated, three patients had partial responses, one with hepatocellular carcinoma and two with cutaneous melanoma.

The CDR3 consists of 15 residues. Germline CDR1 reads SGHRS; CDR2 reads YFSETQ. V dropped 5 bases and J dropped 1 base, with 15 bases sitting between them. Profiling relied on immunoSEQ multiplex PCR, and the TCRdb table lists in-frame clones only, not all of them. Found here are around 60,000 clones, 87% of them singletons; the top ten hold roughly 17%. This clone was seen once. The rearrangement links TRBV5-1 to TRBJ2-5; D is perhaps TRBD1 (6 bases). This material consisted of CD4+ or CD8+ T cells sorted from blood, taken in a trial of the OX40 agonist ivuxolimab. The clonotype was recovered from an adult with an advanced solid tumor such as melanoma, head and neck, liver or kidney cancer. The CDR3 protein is CASSGLDSFQETQYF. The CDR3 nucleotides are TGCGCCAGCAGTGGTCTGGACAGCTTCCAAGAGACCCAGTACTTC.